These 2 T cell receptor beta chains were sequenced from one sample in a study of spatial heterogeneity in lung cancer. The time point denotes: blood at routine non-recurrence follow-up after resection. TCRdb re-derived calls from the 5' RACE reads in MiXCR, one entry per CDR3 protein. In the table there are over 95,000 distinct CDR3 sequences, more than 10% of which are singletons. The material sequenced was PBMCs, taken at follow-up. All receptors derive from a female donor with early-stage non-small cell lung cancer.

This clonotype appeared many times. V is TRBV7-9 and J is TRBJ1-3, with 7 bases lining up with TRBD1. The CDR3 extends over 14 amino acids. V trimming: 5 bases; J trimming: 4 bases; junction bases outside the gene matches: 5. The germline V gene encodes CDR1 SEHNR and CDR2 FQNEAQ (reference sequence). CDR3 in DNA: TGTGCCAGCAGCCCCACAGGGGCAGGAAACACCATATATTTT. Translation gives CASSPTGAGNTIYF.

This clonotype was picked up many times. The CDR3 region is CASSRTSGGTDTQYF. The CDR3 coding sequence is TGCGCCAGCTCCCGGACTAGCGGAGGCACAGATACGCAGTATTTT. The V and J genes are TRBV10-1 and TRBJ2-3, with 10 bases identical to TRBD2. The germline gives CDR1 WNHNN, CDR2 SYGVQD (reference sequence). The J segment lost 1 base and the V segment lost 8 bases, leaving 6 bases of the junction unmatched. The CDR3 totals 15 residues.